This T cell receptor (beta chain) emerged from a study of T cell repertoires in cytomegalovirus infection. Overall study: Shared public TCR beta signatures pointed to both CMV infection and a matching HLA type.

A single record per CDR3 protein comes from TCRdb applying MiXCR to the reads. The sample lists around 740,000 distinct CDR3 sequences, 35% occurring once. The sample holds a few counts of this clonotype. Its antigen is unknown. Whole-study results and caveats: The cumulative frequency of public TCR beta families identified carriers of CMV plus the relevant HLA. Clonotypes of TCR beta that were HLA-C-restricted and CMV-specific dominated the ex vivo response.

Sequencing was performed on PBMCs. This TCR was sampled from a human donor in good health (CMV status not recorded). Some clones in this sample may be carry-over from other donors' samples.

The CDR3 bases are TGTGCCAGCAGTTTATCGTGGGGGGGCGTCAATGAGCAGTTCTTC. It translates to CASSLSWGGVNEQFF. This chain joins TRBV27 and TRBJ2-1, with a possible D match to TRBD2 (7 bases). Germline lookup yields CDR1 MNHEY and CDR2 SMNVEV (reference sequence). The CDR3 sequence is 15 residues long. With 0 bases removed from V and 6 bases from J, the gap between germline ends came to 12 bases.